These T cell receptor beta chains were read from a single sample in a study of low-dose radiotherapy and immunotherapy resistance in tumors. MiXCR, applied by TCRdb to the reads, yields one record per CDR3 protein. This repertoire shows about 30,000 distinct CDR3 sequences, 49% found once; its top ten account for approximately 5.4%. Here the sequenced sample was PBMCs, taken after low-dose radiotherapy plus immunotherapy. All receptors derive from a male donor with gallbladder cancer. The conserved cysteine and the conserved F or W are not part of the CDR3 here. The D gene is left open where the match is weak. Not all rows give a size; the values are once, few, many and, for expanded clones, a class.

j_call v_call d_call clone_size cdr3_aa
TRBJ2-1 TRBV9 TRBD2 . ASSTRASGGPASYNEQF
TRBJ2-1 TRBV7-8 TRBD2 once ASSHRPTSGSGYEQF
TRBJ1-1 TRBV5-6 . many ASSPQNKQGTEAF
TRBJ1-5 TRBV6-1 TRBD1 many ASSRDRAEYQPQH
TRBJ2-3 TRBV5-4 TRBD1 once ASSIGTGDTDTQY
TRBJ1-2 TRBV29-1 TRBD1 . SAARTGDGYT
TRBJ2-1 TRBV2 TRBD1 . ASGGQGFEQF
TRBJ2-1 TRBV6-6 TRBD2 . ASSPTSGGYRQF
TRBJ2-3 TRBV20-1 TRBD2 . SARLADYTDTQY
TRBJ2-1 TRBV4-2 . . ASSQTIYNEQF
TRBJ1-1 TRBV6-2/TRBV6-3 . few ATAGRNTEAF
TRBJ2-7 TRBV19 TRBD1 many ASSIEDRGSIQY
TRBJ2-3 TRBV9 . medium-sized ASSVSFPDTQY
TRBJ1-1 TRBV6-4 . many ASRDTSWGTEAF
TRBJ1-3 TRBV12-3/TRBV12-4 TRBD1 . ASRPPGQGFSGNTIY
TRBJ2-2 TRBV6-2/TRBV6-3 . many ASSRSSQAITGELF
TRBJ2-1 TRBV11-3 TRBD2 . ASSRTRGNKF
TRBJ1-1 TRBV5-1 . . ASSVTRGGNTEAF
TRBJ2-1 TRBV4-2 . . ASRSILLVAELSDCEQF
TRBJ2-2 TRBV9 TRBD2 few ASSAASGGYTGELF
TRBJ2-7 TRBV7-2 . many ASSPMGAPRYEQY
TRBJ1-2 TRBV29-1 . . SVERSDLGYGYT
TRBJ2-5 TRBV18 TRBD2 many ASLTAGGQETQY
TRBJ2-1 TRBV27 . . ASNQGPQRNEQF
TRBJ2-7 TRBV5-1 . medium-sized ASRTGGDSYEQY
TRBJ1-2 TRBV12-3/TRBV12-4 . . ASSLVAQSKGRSYT
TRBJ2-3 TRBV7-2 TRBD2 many ASSQGGGGMTDTQY
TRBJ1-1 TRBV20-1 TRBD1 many SARDYRGGTEAF
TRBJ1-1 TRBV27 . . ASASGALNTEAF
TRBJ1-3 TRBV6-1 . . ASSWTVSGNTIY
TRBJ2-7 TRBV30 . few AWRDLGHPSYEQY